Below, one T cell receptor (beta chain) is given with its context. Unstimulated PBMCs were sorted into CD3+CD4+ and CD3+CD8+ populations. Germline lookup yields CDR1 SEHNR and CDR2 FQNEAQ (reference sequence). The CDR3 extends over 15 amino acids. Germline trimming cut 2 bases from V and 2 bases from J; bases unmatched to any gene: 2. This sample is drawn from a study of T cell clones after liver transplantation. Study information: TCRbeta sequencing after a pre-transplant mixed lymphocyte reaction identified graft-donor-reactive clones, later tracked in post-transplant blood. Tolerant meant at least one year fully off immunosuppression without liver enzymes above twice normal.

Profiled with immunoSEQ multiplex PCR; TCRdb holds only in-frame clones, not every one. The sample yields some 45,000 clones, 85% to 90% seen once. This chain uses TRBV7-9 with TRBJ1-5, with 8 bases matching TRBD1. This receptor was taken from a human patient who received a liver transplant. Some T cells may have originated in the graft donor. The sequences come from CD4+ T cells from blood, collected 24 months after liver transplant. CDR3 in amino acids: CASSLQGARNQPQHF. CDR3 sequence (DNA): TGTGCCAGCAGCTTACAGGGGGCGCGCAATCAGCCCCAGCATTTT. Combining the CDR3 with reference TRBV7-9 and TRBJ1-5 gives the whole variable domain DTGVSQNPRHKITKRGQNVTFRCDPISEHNRLYWYRQTLGQGPEFLTYFQNEAQLEKSRLLSDRFSAERPKGSFSTLEIQRTEQGDSAMYLCASSLQGARNQPQHFGDGTRLSIL.